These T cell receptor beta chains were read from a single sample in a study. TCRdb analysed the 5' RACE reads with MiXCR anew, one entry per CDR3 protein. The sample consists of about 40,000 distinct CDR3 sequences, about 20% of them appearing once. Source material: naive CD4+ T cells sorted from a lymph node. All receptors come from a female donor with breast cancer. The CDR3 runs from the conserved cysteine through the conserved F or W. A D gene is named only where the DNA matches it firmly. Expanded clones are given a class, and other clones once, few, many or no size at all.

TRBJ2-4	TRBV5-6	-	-	TGTGCCAGCAGCAGGGGTGACATTCAGTACTTC	CASSRGDIQYF
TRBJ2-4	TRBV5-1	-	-	TGCGCCAGCAGCGCGGCAACCGGGGGTTGGGGGAACATTCAGTACTTC	CASSAATGGWGNIQYF
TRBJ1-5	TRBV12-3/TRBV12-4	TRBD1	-	TGTGCCAGCAGTTTAAAGGGACAGAGCAATCAGCCCCAGCATTTT	CASSLKGQSNQPQHF
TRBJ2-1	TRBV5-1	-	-	TGCGCCAGCAGCTCCGGGGCAGGGTGCAATGAGCAGTTCTTC	CASSSGAGCNEQFF
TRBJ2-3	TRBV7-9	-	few	TGTGCCAGCAGCTTAGCCTCAGGGTACACAGATACGCAGTATTTT	CASSLASGYTDTQYF
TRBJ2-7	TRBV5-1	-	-	TGCGCCAGCAGCTTGGTGGCAGAGCTGGGTGAGCAGTACTTC	CASSLVAELGEQYF
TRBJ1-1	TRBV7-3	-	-	TGTGCCAGCAGCTCACAGAAGAACACTGAAGCTTTCTTT	CASSSQKNTEAFF
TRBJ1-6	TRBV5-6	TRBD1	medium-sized	TGTGCCAGCAGCTTTATGGACAGGGATAATTCACCCCTCCACTTT	CASSFMDRDNSPLHF
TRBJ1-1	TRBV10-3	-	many	TGTGCCATCAGTGAGTCAGCGGGGCGTAGGAACACTGAAGCTTTCTTT	CAISESAGRRNTEAFF
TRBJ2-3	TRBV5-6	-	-	TGTGCCAGCATCCTGAACAGAGGATATGGCACAGATACGCAGTATTTT	CASILNRGYGTDTQYF
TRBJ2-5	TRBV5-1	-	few	TGCGCCAGCAGCCTAGGACTGTCGCAACCTTACCAAGAGACCCAGTACTTC	CASSLGLSQPYQETQYF
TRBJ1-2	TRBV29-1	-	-	TGCAGCGTTGAAAGTCCGGGGCTCAACTATGGCTACACCTTC	CSVESPGLNYGYTF
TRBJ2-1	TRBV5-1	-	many	TGCGCCAGCAGCTTGAGTCGAAACAATGAGCAGTTCTTC	CASSLSRNNEQFF
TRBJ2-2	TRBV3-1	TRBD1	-	TGTGCCAGCAGCCCCCGAGGACAGGGGGCCAGGGAGCTGTTTTTT	CASSPRGQGARELFF
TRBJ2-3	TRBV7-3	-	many	TGTGCCAGCAGCTTAGAGGGAGGTTTCTCAGATACGCAGTATTTT	CASSLEGGFSDTQYF
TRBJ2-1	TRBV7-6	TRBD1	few	TGTGCCAGCAGCTCTGGACAGGGGATATACAATGAGCAGTTCTTC	CASSSGQGIYNEQFF
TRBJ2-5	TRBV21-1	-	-	TGTGCCAGCAGCAAAGAGCGGGAGAAAGAGACCCAGTACTTC	CASSKEREKETQYF
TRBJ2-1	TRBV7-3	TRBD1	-	TGTGCCAGCAGCCCGAATAGGGACAGCGAGGGGCAGTTCTTC	CASSPNRDSEGQFF
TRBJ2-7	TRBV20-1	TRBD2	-	TGCAGTGCTACCACTACAGCGGGAGGCTCGGGGGAGCAGTACTTC	CSATTTAGGSGEQYF
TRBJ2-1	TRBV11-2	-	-	TGTGCCAGCAGCTCCTATGGTGAGCAGTTCTTC	CASSSYGEQFF
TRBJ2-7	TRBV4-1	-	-	TGCGCCAGCAGCCAAGTTTTTGGGGAAATCTACGTGCAGTACTTC	CASSQVFGEIYVQYF
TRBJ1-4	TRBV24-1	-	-	TGTGCCACCAGTTACCAGACGGAAAAACTGTTTTTT	CATSYQTEKLFF
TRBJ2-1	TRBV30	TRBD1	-	TGTGCCTGGAGTGGGACAGGGGCATATAGCGAGCAGTTCTTC	CAWSGTGAYSEQFF
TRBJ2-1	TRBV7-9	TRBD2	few	TGTGCCAGCAGCCTCTCCGCTAGCGGGTGGGCGAATGAGCAGTTCTTC	CASSLSASGWANEQFF
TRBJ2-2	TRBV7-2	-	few	TGTGCCAGCGCCTTGAACACCGGGGAGCTGTTTTTT	CASALNTGELFF
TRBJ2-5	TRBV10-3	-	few	TGTGCCATGGGGCAAGAGACCCAGTACTTC	CAMGQETQYF
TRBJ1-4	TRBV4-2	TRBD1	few	TGTGCCAGCACCAGAATAGGGACAGTTAATGAAAAACTGTTTTTT	CASTRIGTVNEKLFF
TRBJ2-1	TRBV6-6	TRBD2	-	TGTGCCAGCAGTCTAACTAGCGGGAGGGCCGGCTACAATGAGCAGTTCTTC	CASSLTSGRAGYNEQFF
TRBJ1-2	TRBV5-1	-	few	TGCGCCAGCAGTACCGACGGACAGAACGACTATGGCTACACCTTC	CASSTDGQNDYGYTF
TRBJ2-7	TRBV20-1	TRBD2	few	TGCAGTGCTAGTCCCGCTAGCGGGCGCTCCTACGAGCAGTACTTC	CSASPASGRSYEQYF
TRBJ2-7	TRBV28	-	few	TGTGCCAGCAAATCGCCAGGGACCACCTACGAGCAGTACTTC	CASKSPGTTYEQYF
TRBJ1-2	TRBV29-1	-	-	TGCAGCGTTGGACGTCCCAACTATGGCTACACCTTC	CSVGRPNYGYTF
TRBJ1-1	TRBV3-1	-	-	TGTGCCAGCAGCCAAGATTTGCGGGGTGAAGCTTTCTTT	CASSQDLRGEAFF
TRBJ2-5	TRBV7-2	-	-	TGTGCCAGCAGCTGGGCCCGGGGATTGGAGACCCAGTACTTC	CASSWARGLETQYF
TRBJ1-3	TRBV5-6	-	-	TGTGCCAGCAGCTTGGTATCTGGAAACACCATATATTTT	CASSLVSGNTIYF
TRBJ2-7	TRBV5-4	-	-	TGTGCCAGCAGCTCCGGAAGTTCTCGTTCCTACGAGCAGTACTTC	CASSSGSSRSYEQYF
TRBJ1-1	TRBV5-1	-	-	TGCGCCAGCAGCTCCGGCGGTTTTGGGAACACTGAAGCTTTCTTT	CASSSGGFGNTEAFF
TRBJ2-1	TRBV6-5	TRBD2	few	TGTGCCACCAACCGCTGGACTAGCGGGACTAACAATGAGCAGTTCTTC	CATNRWTSGTNNEQFF
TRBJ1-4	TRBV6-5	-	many	TGTGCCAGCAGTTACTCGTTAGGAGAAAAACTGTTTTTT	CASSYSLGEKLFF
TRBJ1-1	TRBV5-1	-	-	TGCGCCAGCAGCTTGCAAAGAGGAGGGGCCACTGAAGCTTTCTTT	CASSLQRGGATEAFF
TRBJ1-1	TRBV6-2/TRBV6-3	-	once	TGTGCCAGCAGCACGGGGGGTCTACCTACTTACACTGAAGCTTTCTTT	CASSTGGLPTYTEAFF
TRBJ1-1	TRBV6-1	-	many	TGTGCCAGCAGTGAACGAAATCCGGGGGAGGGAACTGAAGCTTTCTTT	CASSERNPGEGTEAFF